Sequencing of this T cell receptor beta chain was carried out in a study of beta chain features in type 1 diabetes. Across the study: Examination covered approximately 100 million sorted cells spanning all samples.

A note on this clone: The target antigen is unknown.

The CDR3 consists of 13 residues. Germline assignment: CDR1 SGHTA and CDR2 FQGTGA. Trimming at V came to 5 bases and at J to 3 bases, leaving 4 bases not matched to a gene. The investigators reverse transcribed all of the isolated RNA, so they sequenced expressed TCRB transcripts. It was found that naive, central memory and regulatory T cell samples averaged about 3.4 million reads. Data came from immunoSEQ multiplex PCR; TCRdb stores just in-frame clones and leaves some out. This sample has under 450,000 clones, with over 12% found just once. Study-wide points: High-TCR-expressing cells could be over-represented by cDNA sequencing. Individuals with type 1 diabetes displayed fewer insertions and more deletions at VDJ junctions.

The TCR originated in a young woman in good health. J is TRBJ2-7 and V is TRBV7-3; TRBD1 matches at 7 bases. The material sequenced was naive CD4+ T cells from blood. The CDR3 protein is CASSRDRFYEQYF. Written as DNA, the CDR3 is TGTGCCAGCAGCCGGGACAGATTCTACGAGCAGTACTTC.